These 27 T cell receptor beta chains were all obtained from the same sample, sequenced in a study of T cell repertoires in cytomegalovirus infection. TCRdb reanalysed the reads using MiXCR and keeps one entry per CDR3 protein. The sample shows some 150,000 distinct CDR3 sequences, around 22% of them seen only once. Sequenced material: PBMCs. The receptors come from a human donor in good health (CMV status not recorded). Some clones in this sample may be carry-over from other donors' samples.

As concerns this clonotype: A much larger clone differs from this one at a single base, so this may be a read error. The chain combines TRBV28 with TRBJ1-5, with 10 bases lining up with TRBD1. The CDR3 runs 17 residues. Germline V gene lookup returns CDR1 MDHEN and CDR2 SYDVKM. The CDR3 DNA reads TGTGCCAGCATGGGGCATTTGGGACAGGGGAGCAATCAGTCCCAGCATTTT. Protein product: CASMGHLGQGSNQSQHF.

This rearrangement joins TRBV5-1 to TRBJ2-1; no definite D call. Germline CDR1 SGHRS, CDR2 YFSETQ. The CDR3 has 13 residues. The V end lost 0 bases, the J end lost 4 bases, and 5 bases lay between the germline ends. In DNA, the CDR3 is TGCGCCAGCAGCTTGGACTTATACAATGAGCAGTTCTTC. Protein sequence: CASSLDLYNEQFF.

V usage is TRBV20-1 and J usage is TRBJ2-7; D might be TRBD2 (6 bases). Germline V CDR1 and CDR2: DFQATT, SNEGSKA (reference sequence). This CDR3 has 14 residues. The V end was cut by 3 bases, the J end by 9 bases, with 21 bases between. In DNA, the CDR3 is TGCAGTGCTAGGGTGCGGGAACAGAATACGAGGCAGTACTTC. This sequence encodes CSARVREQNTRQYF.

J is TRBJ2-6 and V is TRBV7-3; D not certain. This CDR3 spans 14 amino acids. The germline V gene has CDR1 SGHTA and CDR2 FQGTGA. V shed 6 bases and J shed 0 bases, with 6 bases lying between them. CDR3 nucleotides: TGTGCCAGCAGGGCACTCTCTGGGGCCAACGTCCTGACTTTC. The encoded protein is CASRALSGANVLTF.

The V and J genes are TRBV6-2 or TRBV6-3 and TRBJ1-1; no clear D. The CDR3 contains 15 residues. Trimming removed 0 bases at V and 0 bases at J, with 8 bases between. Germline lookup yields CDR1 MNHEY and CDR2 SVGEGT. The CDR3 DNA reads TGTGCCAGCAGTTACTCTGAAGACATGAACACTGAAGCTTTCTTT. Amino acid sequence: CASSYSEDMNTEAFF.

V usage is TRBV28 and J usage is TRBJ1-1, with D possibly being TRBD1 (6 bases). The V end was cut by 5 bases, the J end by 4 bases, with 17 bases between. This CDR3 region has 15 residues. In germline, CDR1 is MDHEN, CDR2 SYDVKM. The CDR3 loop is CASSPGAADLTEAFF. The CDR3 DNA sequence: TGTGCCAGCAGTCCAGGGGCCGCCGACCTCACTGAAGCTTTCTTT.

This clonotype was found many times. V usage is TRBV7-3 and J usage is TRBJ2-3, with 7 bases aligning to TRBD2. Trimming at V came to 5 bases and at J to 3 bases, leaving 8 bases not matched to a gene. The CDR3 is 15 amino acids. Germline V gene lookup returns CDR1 SGHTA and CDR2 FQGTGA. The CDR3 nucleotides are TGTGCCAGCAGCCCCGGTGGGGGGGGAACAGATACGCAGTATTTT. This encodes CASSPGGGGTDTQYF.

V is TRBV10-3 and J is TRBJ2-3; 13 bases fit TRBD2. CDR3 length: 16 amino acids. CDR1 ENHRY and CDR2 SYGVKD come from the germline V gene. The trim removed 5 bases at V and 5 bases at J, leaving 7 bases unmatched. The CDR3 coding sequence is TGTGCCATCAGTCGGACTAGCGGGGGCCCACGAGATACGCAGTATTTT. This sequence encodes CAISRTSGGPRDTQYF.

Turning to this clonotype: A read error may account for a junction end that differs from germline. This chain connects TRBV6-2 or TRBV6-3 to TRBJ2-7; possibly TRBD1 for D (5 bases). The CDR3 consists of 13 residues. CDR1 and CDR2 (germline): MNHEY, SVGEGT. The CDR3 reads CACSAFTGYEQYF. DNA of the CDR3: TGTGCCTGCAGTGCTTTCACAGGCTACGAGCAGTACTTC.

This clonotype has more than one count but fewer than ten. The chain links TRBV5-4 to TRBJ2-7; 7 bases are a match to TRBD1. The V gene end was trimmed by 2 bases and the J gene end by 3 bases; junction bases not matched to a gene: 5. The CDR3 totals 14 residues. Germline lookup yields CDR1 SGHNT and CDR2 YYREEE (reference sequence). This CDR3 reads CASSLRQGDYEQYF. DNA for the CDR3: TGTGCCAGCAGCTTAAGACAGGGCGACTACGAGCAGTACTTC.

The chain carries TRBV19 and TRBJ2-1; D is ambiguous. The germline CDR1 and CDR2 sequences are LNHDA and SQIVND (reference sequence). V was shortened by 1 base and J by 7 bases, with 5 bases between the two germline ends. CDR3 length equals 12 residues. CDR3 bases: TGTGCCAGTAGTATAGGGGTTAATGAGCAGTTCTTC. This gives the protein CASSIGVNEQFF.

The rearrangement uses TRBV29-1 and TRBJ2-1; no firm D call. Germline CDR1 and CDR2: SQVTM and ANQGSEA. Trimming took 0 bases from V and 8 from J, leaving 8 bases between them. The length of the CDR3 is 12 residues. CDR3: CSVEEGIDEQFF. For the CDR3, the DNA is TGCAGCGTTGAAGAAGGGATAGATGAGCAGTTCTTC.

This clonotype showed up just a few times. V is TRBV28 and J is TRBJ2-3; D unresolved. V lost 3 bases and J 6 bases, leaving 10 bases between the germline ends. The CDR3 is 13 residues long. Germline loops: CDR1 MDHEN, CDR2 SYDVKM. The CDR3 nucleotides are TGTGCCAGCAGTTTTTACCCCACGGATACGCAGTATTTT. Translating gives CASSFYPTDTQYF.

The chain couples TRBV20-1 to TRBJ1-5, with a weak D call TRBD1 (6 bases). The CDR3 extends over 14 amino acids. CDR1 is DFQATT and CDR2 is SNEGSKA in the germline V gene (reference sequence). Trimming shortened V by 0 bases and J by 7 bases, and 13 bases separated the two germline ends. This CDR3 reads CSARDAGVSQPQHF. The CDR3 DNA reads TGCAGTGCTAGAGATGCAGGGGTCAGCCAGCCCCAGCATTTT.

Only a few counts were recorded for this clonotype. The gene calls are TRBV12-3 or TRBV12-4 and TRBJ1-1; the D gene is possibly TRBD1 (5 bases). CDR3 length equals 13 residues. With 8 bases removed from V and 4 bases from J, the gap between germline ends came to 14 bases. CDR3 in DNA: TGTGCCAGCTACTTATCAGGGTTCACTGAAGCTTTCTTT. It translates to CASYLSGFTEAFF.

The table lists this clonotype with a few counts. This sequence joins TRBV11-1 and TRBJ1-1; TRBD1 agrees at 8 bases. Germline CDR1 reads SGHAT; CDR2 reads FQDESV (reference sequence). The length of the CDR3 is 14 residues. V was pared by 3 bases and J by 7 bases, with 7 bases of the junction left unmatched. DNA of the CDR3: TGTGCCAGCAGCTTCAAAGACAGGGGCGGTGAAGCTTTCTTT. Translated, it gives CASSFKDRGGEAFF.

This chain joins TRBV12-3 or TRBV12-4 and TRBJ1-5, with D tentatively TRBD1 (6 bases). V lost 5 bases and J 0 bases, leaving 11 bases between the germline ends. This CDR3 region has 15 residues. This CDR3 is CASSQTGDSNQPQHF. CDR3 DNA: TGTGCCAGCAGTCAGACAGGTGATAGCAATCAGCCCCAGCATTTT.

This clonotype was seen ten or more times. V usage is TRBV7-3 and J usage is TRBJ2-1; 9 nucleotides agree with TRBD1. The CDR3 spans 16 residues. Germline values: CDR1 SGHTA, CDR2 FQGTGA. V shed 5 bases, J shed 8 bases, and the junction held 13 bases outside the gene matches. For the CDR3, the DNA is TGTGCCAGCAGCCTCATGACCGGGACAGGGTGGGATGAGCAGTTCTTC. Amino acid sequence: CASSLMTGTGWDEQFF. The whole variable domain, remainder taken from reference TRBV7-3 and TRBJ2-1, is GAGVSQTPSNKVTEKGKYVELRCDPISGHTALYWYRQSLGQGPEFLIYFQGTGAADDSGLPNDRFFAVRPEGSVSTLKIQRTERGDSAVYLCASSLMTGTGWDEQFFGPGTRLTVL.

In this sample, this clonotype turned up many times. This sequence joins TRBV7-2 and TRBJ1-6, with D possibly being TRBD1 (6 bases). The germline V and J ends were trimmed by 5 bases and 7 bases, with 15 bases remaining between them. This CDR3 is built from 15 residues. The germline V gene has CDR1 SGHTA and CDR2 FQGNSA. The CDR3 DNA reads as TGTGCCAGCAGCCGAAGTGGACAGACGAATTCACCCCTCCACTTT. This encodes CASSRSGQTNSPLHF.

On this clonotype itself: The junction departs from the called germline gene at one end, perhaps through a read error. The rearrangement joins TRBV19 to TRBJ2-1; D not certain. This CDR3 spans 17 amino acids. Looked up from germline, CDR1 is LNHDA and CDR2 is SQIVND (reference sequence). CDR3 region: CASTFSRSLSSYIEQFF. CDR3 in DNA: TGTGCCAGTACGTTTAGCCGGTCCTTGAGCTCCTACATTGAGCAGTTCTTC.

This clonotype was observed a handful of times. The V and J genes are TRBV19 and TRBJ2-3, with D uncertain. The CDR3 runs 13 residues. V was pared by 9 bases and J by 3 bases, with 13 bases between. CDR1 and CDR2 (germline): LNHDA, SQIVND (reference sequence). CDR3 amino acids: CASRTSRTDTQYF. The CDR3 DNA reads TGTGCCAGCAGGACCAGTAGAACAGATACGCAGTATTTT.

This clonotype was counted only a few times. The chain combines TRBV28 with TRBJ1-1; a possible D gene is TRBD1 (5 bases). The ends were cut back, 5 bases at V and 0 bases at J, with 10 bases in the middle. The germline V gene has CDR1 MDHEN and CDR2 SYDVKM. The CDR3 is made up of 14 amino acids. The chain's CDR3 is CASSGWGMNTEAFF. CDR3 nucleotide sequence: TGTGCCAGCAGTGGCTGGGGCATGAACACTGAAGCTTTCTTT.

This clonotype was seen only a few times. As DNA, the CDR3 is TGTGCCAGCAGCCCTGGGACAGGGGACGATGGCTACACCTTC. Residues: CASSPGTGDDGYTF. The chain uses TRBV7-3 and TRBJ1-2, with 10 bases identical to TRBD1. This CDR3 is built from 14 residues. Germline V gene sequence: CDR1 SGHTA, CDR2 FQGTGA. Unmatched junction bases numbered 6, after V lost 5 bases and J lost 6 bases.

The chain joins TRBV29-1 to TRBJ2-4; TRBD2 matches 7 bases. Trimming took 4 bases from V and 4 from J; bases not matched to a gene: 4. This CDR3 is 13 amino acids long. Per germline, CDR1 SQVTM and CDR2 ANQGSEA. CDR3 sequence: CSVVGGGKNIQYF. The CDR3 nucleotides read TGCAGCGTTGTGGGGGGGGGGAAAAACATTCAGTACTTC. Drawing the rest from reference TRBV29-1 and TRBJ2-4, the complete variable domain is SAVISQKPSRDICQRGTSLTIQCQVDSQVTMMFWYRQQPGQSLTLIATANQGSEATYESGFVIDKFPISRPNLTFSTLTVSNMSPEDSSIYLCSVVGGGKNIQYFGAGTRLSVL.

A word on this clonotype: This may arise from a read error, as a much more abundant clone is one base away. J is TRBJ1-5 and V is TRBV12-3 or TRBV12-4, with no clear D. The CDR3 has 16 amino acids. Deletions cut 0 bases from V and 0 bases from J, with 9 bases between. CDR3 nucleotide sequence: TGTGCCAGCAGTTTAGCGCAGGCATATAGCAATCAGCCCCAGCATTTT. It specifies CASSLAQAYSNQPQHF.

This chain joins TRBV6-2 or TRBV6-3 and TRBJ1-1, with D perhaps matching TRBD1 (6 bases). The V end was cut by 5 bases, the J end by 10 bases, with 11 bases between. The CDR3 has 11 residues. The V gene's germline CDR1 is MNHEY and CDR2 SVGEGT. In DNA form, the CDR3 reads TGTGCCAGCAGTCATACAGGGCGAGCTTTCTTT. Translated: CASSHTGRAFF.

To note about this clonotype: It is likely a read error, because the conserved phenylalanine at the end of the CDR3 is missing. No DNA is shown, since the ends of the CDR3 on it are uncertain; the CDR3 is the one TCRdb lists. The V gene is TRBV6-2 or TRBV6-3, the J gene TRBJ2-3; the D call TRBD2 from the table was never checked on the DNA. The CDR3 spans 15 residues, counting both ends. Germline V gives CDR1 MNHEY, CDR2 SVGEGT. The CDR3 spells CASSQRTSGGPQEYL.